This T cell receptor (beta chain) was captured by sequencing in a study of breast tumors, draining lymph nodes, adjacent tissues. Whole-study results and caveats: Tumor TCR diversity was below lymph nodes but above nontumor tissue. The lymph node origin of tumor T cells was framed as consistent with a hypothesis, not demonstrated. Most tumor T cells seemingly derive from lymph node, then expand in tumor. Luminal-like breast cancer showed significantly higher tumor–nontumor repertoire similarity than basal-like.

A single record per CDR3 protein comes from TCRdb applying MiXCR to the multiplex PCR reads. This sample has some 130,000 distinct CDR3 sequences, with about 20% found just once. This clonotype occurred many times. Its cognate antigen is unknown. The V end was cut by 7 bases, the J end by 0 bases, with 11 bases between. From germline, CDR1 is MNHEY and CDR2 SVGEGT. The CDR3 covers 14 residues. Axillary draining lymph nodes of breast cancer patients supplied the node samples. The V gene is TRBV6-2 or TRBV6-3, the J gene TRBJ2-3; D not certain. Source material: axillary lymph node tissue. The source is a female donor with breast cancer. Some clones in this sample may be carry-over from other donors' samples. The CDR3 here is CASTQVGSTDTQYF. As DNA, the CDR3 is TGTGCCAGCACCCAAGTAGGGAGCACAGATACGCAGTATTTT.